These 3 T cell receptor beta chains were sequenced from one sample in a study of regulatory T cells in long-lasting Graves disease. This sample's time point: persistent/refractory GD, antithyroid drugs over 5 years with positive TRAb. RNA extracted from PBMCs served as the sequencing template. Building of the TCR beta libraries involved iRepertoire HTBI primers and Arm-PCR of CDR3 regions. TCRdb reprocessed the multiplex PCR reads via MiXCR and lists one record per CDR3 protein. The sample carries roughly 450,000 distinct CDR3 sequences, around a quarter recorded once. Material: peripheral blood mononuclear cells (PBMCs), obtained when the disease was refractory, from a patient treated with antithyroid drugs. All receptors come from a female donor with Graves disease.

This clonotype came up a few times. The CDR3 DNA reads TGTGCCAGCAGTTTTGCCGGGACGTTGGGTGAAAAACTGTTTTTT. Amino acid sequence: CASSFAGTLGEKLFF. This sequence joins TRBV27 and TRBJ1-4, with D possibly being TRBD1 (5 bases). V shed 3 bases and J shed 7 bases, with 15 bases lying between them. This CDR3 comprises 15 residues. From germline, CDR1 is MNHEY and CDR2 SMNVEV (reference sequence).

In DNA, the CDR3 is TGCGCCAACAGAACGACAGGGAACTCTGGAAACACCATATATTTT. Protein: CANRTTGNSGNTIYF. The genes are TRBV5-1 and TRBJ1-3; 7 bases align to TRBD1. The germline gives CDR1 SGHRS, CDR2 YFSETQ. The CDR3 runs to 15 residues. After removal of 9 bases from V and 0 bases from J, the junction contained 9 bases not matched to a gene. The variable domain in full, with the rest retrieved from reference TRBV5-1 and TRBJ1-3, is KAGVTQTPRYLIKTRGQQVTLSCSPISGHRSVSWYQQTPGQGLQFLFEYFSETQRNKGNFPGRFSGRQFSNSRSEMNVSTLELGDSALYLCANRTTGNSGNTIYFGEGSWLTVV.

In its sample, this clonotype was seen a few times. J is TRBJ1-3 and V is TRBV11-2; D unclear. Germline V gives CDR1 SGHAT, CDR2 FQNNGV. V was clipped by 4 bases and J by 0 bases, with 13 bases between them. The CDR3 runs to 16 residues. CDR3 amino acids: CASSYGRRISGNTIYF. DNA of the CDR3: TGTGCCAGCAGCTACGGGAGACGGATCTCTGGAAACACCATATATTTT.